Presented here are 32 T cell receptor beta chains from one specimen sequenced in a study of T cell responses to AZD1222 COVID-19 vaccine. TCRdb keeps only in-frame clones here, not all; method: immunoSEQ multiplex PCR. The sample includes 110,000 to 150,000 clones, around 93% of them seen just once. Sample: peripheral blood, taken 28 days after the second AZD1222 dose. Receptors originate from an adult who received the AZD1222 COVID-19 vaccine.

The rearrangement joins TRBV5-5 to TRBJ2-2, with a tentative D call TRBD1 (6 bases). Germline values: CDR1 SGHKS, CDR2 YYEKEE (reference sequence). The CDR3 covers 16 residues. V was clipped by 1 base and J by 2 bases, with 12 bases between them. The CDR3 reads CASSLTWTVNTGELFF. The CDR3 DNA sequence: TGTGCCAGCAGCTTGACCTGGACAGTCAACACCGGGGAGCTGTTTTTT.

The chain links TRBV19 to TRBJ1-4; D is ambiguous. The length of the CDR3 is 16 residues. V was clipped by 7 bases and J by 0 bases, with 15 bases between them. The V gene's germline CDR1 is LNHDA and CDR2 SQIVND (reference sequence). The CDR3 protein is CASMPRAIATNEKLFF. Here the CDR3 DNA reads TGTGCCAGTATGCCAAGGGCTATTGCAACTAATGAAAAACTGTTTTTT.

The rearrangement links TRBV6-2 or TRBV6-3 to TRBJ1-5; 7 bases fit TRBD1. Germline V lookup: CDR1 MNHEY, CDR2 SVGEGT. The CDR3 has 14 residues. J gave up 4 bases and V 6 bases, and 6 bases lay outside the gene matches. The CDR3 coding sequence is TGTGCCAGCAGCGCAGGGGGTGAGAATCAGCCCCAGCATTTT. Protein product: CASSAGGENQPQHF.

The gene calls are TRBV7-9 and TRBJ2-1, with D possibly matching TRBD2 (6 bases). The CDR3 is made up of 15 amino acids. V was trimmed by 1 base and J by 4 bases, leaving 11 bases between them. The V gene's germline CDR1 is SEHNR and CDR2 FQNEAQ (reference sequence). CDR3: CASSLEGGIYNEQFF. The DNA for the CDR3 is TGTGCCAGCAGCTTAGAAGGCGGGATTTACAATGAGCAGTTCTTC.

The CDR3 is CASSESYRHYEQYF. CDR3 nucleotides: TGTGCCAGCAGTGAGAGTTACAGACACTACGAGCAGTACTTC. The rearrangement links TRBV6-1 to TRBJ2-7; D gene unclear. Germline V gene lookup returns CDR1 MNHNS and CDR2 SASEGT. V gave up 3 bases and J gave up 3 bases, with 12 bases separating them. The CDR3 sequence is 14 residues long.

This chain links TRBV7-2 with TRBJ2-6; no firm D call. Germline-derived CDR1 and CDR2 are SGHTA and FQGNSA. The CDR3 is 18 amino acids. The V and J ends lost 4 bases and 0 bases respectively, with 16 bases between them. The CDR3 here is CASSYKPGQTSGANVLTF. The CDR3 bases are TGTGCCAGCAGCTATAAGCCGGGCCAGACCTCTGGGGCCAACGTCCTGACTTTC.

The chain recombines TRBV6-5 with TRBJ1-2, with TRBD1 identical over 8 bases. This CDR3 has 14 amino acids. Germline CDR1 MNHEY, CDR2 SVGAGI. The V gene end was trimmed by 6 bases and the J gene end by 3 bases; junction bases not matched to a gene: 6. The CDR3, as DNA: TGTGCCAGCAGCCGGACAGGGCATCACTATGGCTACACCTTC. It specifies CASSRTGHHYGYTF.

This chain links TRBV5-4 with TRBJ2-3, with no clear D. CDR3 length: 16 residues. V gave up 0 bases and J gave up 1 base, with 12 bases separating them. Germline V gene lookup returns CDR1 SGHNT and CDR2 YYREEE (reference sequence). The CDR3: CASSLGLNPGTDTQYF. CDR3 in DNA: TGTGCCAGCAGCTTGGGGCTAAACCCTGGCACAGATACGCAGTATTTT.

This chain links TRBV28 with TRBJ2-1; D gene ambiguous. V was cut by 1 base and J by 4 bases, with 8 bases left in between. This CDR3 contains 14 residues. Per the germline V gene, CDR1 is MDHEN and CDR2 is SYDVKM. The CDR3 sequence is CASSLFGRYNEQFF. The DNA for the CDR3 is TGTGCCAGCAGTTTATTTGGCAGATACAATGAGCAGTTCTTC.

This chain joins TRBV24-1 and TRBJ2-1, with D possibly being TRBD1 (6 bases). The germline V gene has CDR1 KGHDR and CDR2 SFDVKD. V was cut by 2 bases and J by 7 bases, with 11 bases left in between. The length of the CDR3 is 14 residues. The DNA for the CDR3 is TGTGCCACCAGTGATTCGGCAGGGGTAAATGAGCAGTTCTTC. It codes for CATSDSAGVNEQFF.

V usage is TRBV5-6 and J usage is TRBJ2-7; 8 bases agree with TRBD1. Germline CDR1 SGHDT, CDR2 YYEEEE. V shed 0 bases, J shed 1 base, and the junction held 3 bases outside the gene matches. CDR3 length: 15 amino acids. The CDR3: CASSLAQGASYEQYF. The CDR3 bases are TGTGCCAGCAGCTTGGCCCAGGGGGCTTCCTACGAGCAGTACTTC.

V and J are TRBV10-3 and TRBJ1-2; a possible D gene is TRBD1 (5 bases). The ends were cut back, 2 bases at V and 4 bases at J, with 14 bases in the middle. Per the germline V gene, CDR1 is ENHRY and CDR2 is SYGVKD. CDR3 size: 15 residues. The CDR3 DNA follows: TGTGCCATCAGTGAGCCCCTGACAGAGACCTATGGCTACACCTTC. Residues: CAISEPLTETYGYTF.

This clone was counted between two and nine times. The V and J genes are TRBV28 and TRBJ2-7; D is perhaps TRBD2 (6 bases). Deletions cut 5 bases from V and 0 bases from J, with 8 bases between. From germline, CDR1 is MDHEN and CDR2 SYDVKM. CDR3 length: 13 residues. The CDR3 nucleotides read TGTGCCAGCAGTGCGGGAAGCTCCTACGAGCAGTACTTC. Its protein is CASSAGSSYEQYF.

V gene TRBV19 combines with J gene TRBJ2-3, with 8 bases that match TRBD2. This CDR3 spans 15 amino acids. The trim removed 3 bases at V and 6 bases at J, leaving 8 bases unmatched. Germline V CDR1 and CDR2: LNHDA, SQIVND (reference sequence). The DNA of the CDR3 is TGTGCCAGTAGTATCGCTAGCGGGCCCCGTGATACGCAGTATTTT. Encoded protein: CASSIASGPRDTQYF.

CDR3 sequence reads: CASSRTVLTAYEQYF. The CDR3 nucleotides are TGTGCCAGCAGCCGGACCGTCCTCACGGCCTACGAGCAGTACTTC. The chain links TRBV5-6 to TRBJ2-7; D is unclear. This CDR3 is 15 amino acids long. V was clipped by 4 bases and J by 2 bases, with 16 bases between them. Germline assignment: CDR1 SGHDT and CDR2 YYEEEE.

The sample holds one count of this clone. The chain employs TRBV27 and TRBJ1-2; a possible D gene is TRBD1 (6 bases). CDR1 is MNHEY, CDR2 SMNVEV, per germline (reference sequence). The ends were cut back, 5 bases at V and 5 bases at J, with 18 bases in the middle. The CDR3 has 15 residues. CDR3 sequence: CASSPSGGPHYGYTF. The CDR3 nucleotides are TGTGCCAGCAGTCCCTCGGGGGGCCCCCATTATGGCTACACCTTC.

The gene calls are TRBV29-1 and TRBJ1-1; D might be TRBD1 (5 bases). Trimming stripped 6 bases from V and 4 bases from J, with 15 bases between. This CDR3 spans 13 amino acids. Germline loops: CDR1 SQVTM, CDR2 ANQGSEA. CDR3 in amino acids: CSVLAGRGTEAFF. For the CDR3, the DNA is TGCAGCGTCCTTGCAGGGCGGGGCACTGAAGCTTTCTTT.

The chain recombines TRBV3-1 (or the pseudogene TRBV3-2) with TRBJ1-2; no firm D call. There are 15 residues in the CDR3. Trimming took 1 base from V and 4 from J, leaving 13 bases between them. Looked up from germline, CDR1 is LGHDT and CDR2 is YNNKEL (reference sequence). Here the CDR3 DNA reads TGTGCCAGCAGCCAAGGGTATGGGGTGGTCTATGGCTACACCTTC. Encoded protein: CASSQGYGVVYGYTF.

The chain is built from TRBV12-3 or TRBV12-4 and TRBJ2-2; D ambiguous. The CDR3 length is 12 residues. V gave up 5 bases and J gave up 9 bases, with 10 bases separating them. The CDR3 nucleotides are TGTGCCAGCAGTCTTGATCGGCGGGAGCTGTTTTTT. This encodes CASSLDRRELFF.

The chain links TRBV29-1 to TRBJ2-1, with no clear D. CDR1 SQVTM and CDR2 ANQGSEA come from the germline V gene. V was shortened by 3 bases and J by 7 bases, with 25 bases between the two germline ends. This CDR3 is built from 17 residues. CDR3 amino acids: CSVEILRRVPGTNEQFF. The CDR3 nucleotides are TGCAGCGTTGAGATACTACGACGCGTCCCAGGCACTAATGAGCAGTTCTTC.

This chain connects TRBV7-2 to TRBJ2-5, with 11 bases aligning to TRBD2. The trim removed 1 base at V and 2 bases at J, leaving 3 bases unmatched. This CDR3 is 16 amino acids long. From germline, CDR1 is SGHTA and CDR2 FQGNSA. CDR3: CASSLVSSGGQETQYF. The DNA for the CDR3 is TGTGCCAGCAGCTTAGTGTCTAGCGGGGGGCAAGAGACCCAGTACTTC. The entire variable domain, with the rest obtained from reference TRBV7-2 and TRBJ2-5, is as follows: GAGVSQSPSNKVTEKGKDVELRCDPISGHTALYWYRQSLGQGLEFLIYFQGNSAPDKSGLPSDRFSAERTGGSVSTLTIQRTQQEDSAVYLCASSLVSSGGQETQYFGPGTRLLVL.

The J gene is TRBJ1-5, the V gene TRBV15; no definite D call. Germline V gene lookup returns CDR1 LNHNV and CDR2 YYDKDF (reference sequence). Between the trimmed V and J ends, which lost 5 bases and 0 bases, there was a span of 2 bases. This CDR3 has 12 amino acids. The CDR3 here is CATSASNQPQHF. The CDR3 region has the DNA TGTGCCACCAGCGCTAGCAATCAGCCCCAGCATTTT.

The J gene is TRBJ1-1, the V gene TRBV9; no definite D call. This CDR3 contains 16 residues. Germline V gives CDR1 SGDLS, CDR2 YYNGEE. The V and J ends lost 3 bases and 1 base respectively, with 16 bases between them. The CDR3 region is CASSDSPRGGNTEAFF. CDR3 bases: TGTGCCAGCAGCGATTCCCCCCGGGGAGGGAACACTGAAGCTTTCTTT.

This chain connects TRBV5-1 to TRBJ2-2; tentatively, D is TRBD1 (6 bases). The CDR3 has 14 amino acids. Germline V gene sequence: CDR1 SGHRS, CDR2 YFSETQ. V dropped 4 bases and J dropped 4 bases, with 11 bases sitting between them. The CDR3 nucleotides read TGCGCCAGCAGCCAGGACAGTTTCACCGGGGAGCTGTTTTTT. Translation gives CASSQDSFTGELFF. Looking up the rest from reference TRBV5-1 and TRBJ2-2 gives the full variable domain: KAGVTQTPRYLIKTRGQQVTLSCSPISGHRSVSWYQQTPGQGLQFLFEYFSETQRNKGNFPGRFSGRQFSNSRSEMNVSTLELGDSALYLCASSQDSFTGELFFGEGSRLTVL.

V usage is TRBV28 and J usage is TRBJ2-7; D not certain. Looked up from germline, CDR1 is MDHEN and CDR2 is SYDVKM. The CDR3 extends over 13 amino acids. The V end lost 4 bases, the J end lost 6 bases, and 13 bases lay between the germline ends. In nucleotides, the CDR3 is TGTGCCAGCAGTTCCGGAGAAGTCCGCGAGCAGTACTTC. It is translated as CASSSGEVREQYF.

The V call is TRBV18, the J call TRBJ2-6; 8 bases agree with TRBD1. Germline CDR1 reads KGHSH; CDR2 reads LQKENI. V shed 3 bases, J shed 1 base, and the junction held 11 bases outside the gene matches. The CDR3 covers 19 residues. CDR3 loop: CASSPARGTGGSGANVLTF. The CDR3 bases are TGTGCCAGCTCACCTGCAAGGGGGACAGGAGGATCTGGGGCCAACGTCCTGACTTTC.

The chain carries TRBV30 and TRBJ1-4; D is ambiguous. The CDR3 has 14 residues. Trimming removed 0 bases from V and 3 bases from J, with 8 bases in between. CDR1 and CDR2 (germline): GTSNPN, SVGIG (reference sequence). CDR3 loop: CAWSVFGSNEKLFF. CDR3 nucleotides: TGTGCCTGGAGTGTATTTGGATCTAATGAAAAACTGTTTTTT.

The chain joins TRBV19 to TRBJ2-1, with 7 bases fitting TRBD2. This CDR3 is 14 amino acids long. The germline gives CDR1 LNHDA, CDR2 SQIVND (reference sequence). V shed 6 bases, J shed 4 bases, and the junction held 6 bases outside the gene matches. The chain's CDR3 is CASRGEGRYNEQFF. The CDR3 nucleotides read TGTGCCAGTAGGGGGGAGGGTCGGTACAATGAGCAGTTCTTC.

The gene calls are TRBV28 and TRBJ2-1, with TRBD2 identical over 8 bases. The CDR3 contains 15 residues. Germline values: CDR1 MDHEN, CDR2 SYDVKM. Trimming at V came to 7 bases and at J to 8 bases, leaving 13 bases not matched to a gene. The CDR3 DNA reads as TGTGCCAGCACTCCCTTATATCTCGGGAGGGATGAGCAGTTCTTC. Protein sequence: CASTPLYLGRDEQFF.

In its sample, this clone was seen once. The chain employs TRBV5-4 and TRBJ2-4; TRBD2 might be the D (7 bases). V was clipped by 4 bases and J by 5 bases, with 13 bases between them. CDR3 length: 14 amino acids. Germline CDR1 SGHNT, CDR2 YYREEE (reference sequence). The CDR3 sequence is CASSPGGVENIQYF. CDR3 bases: TGTGCCAGCAGCCCGGGGGGCGTGGAAAACATTCAGTACTTC.

The chain carries TRBV28 and TRBJ2-6; 11 nucleotides match TRBD1. CDR1 and CDR2 from the germline V gene are MDHEN and SYDVKM. Trimming took 7 bases from V and 2 from J; bases not matched to a gene: 4. This CDR3 is built from 16 residues. The CDR3 nucleotides read TGTGCCAGCATGGACAGGGGGCTTCCTGGGGCCAACGTCCTGACTTTC. This gives the protein CASMDRGLPGANVLTF.

V gene TRBV28 combines with J gene TRBJ1-1; D is unclear. Germline CDR1 is MDHEN and CDR2 is SYDVKM. With 2 bases removed from V and 4 bases from J, the gap between germline ends came to 8 bases. The CDR3 is 13 residues long. The CDR3 DNA reads as TGTGCCAGCAGTTTACCCGTGGGCACTGAAGCTTTCTTT. This sequence encodes CASSLPVGTEAFF.